The 20 T cell receptor beta chains in this list originate from one sample, sequenced in a study of blood T cell repertoires in COVID-19. The repertoire was sequenced with immunoSEQ multiplex PCR; TCRdb's copy has only in-frame clones and lacks some. Seen here are under 300,000 clones, approximately 92% observed once, and the top ten hold less than 5%. What was sequenced was peripheral blood. These receptors all stem from a woman in her thirties or forties who had recovered from COVID-19.

This chain connects TRBV5-4 to TRBJ2-7, with TRBD1 matching over 11 bases. CDR1 SGHNT and CDR2 YYREEE come from the germline V gene (reference sequence). The CDR3 spans 13 residues. The ends lost 5 bases at V and 6 bases at J; junction bases unmatched: 4. CDR3 in DNA: TGTGCCAGCAGGGACAGGGGGCGGTTCGAGCAGTACTTC. Its translation is CASRDRGRFEQYF.

J is TRBJ2-3 and V is TRBV18, with 7 nucleotides matching TRBD1. The CDR3 extends over 14 amino acids. After removal of 6 bases from V and 4 bases from J, the junction contained 7 bases not matched to a gene. CDR1 and CDR2 (germline): KGHSH, LQKENI. The CDR3 DNA is TGTGCCAGCTCGCAATCCGACAGGGCAGATACGCAGTATTTT. It specifies CASSQSDRADTQYF.

The V gene is TRBV19, the J gene TRBJ1-4, with D possibly TRBD1 on 6 matching bases. Germline CDR1 LNHDA, CDR2 SQIVND (reference sequence). Trimming took 5 bases from V and 7 from J, leaving 17 bases between them. The CDR3 consists of 15 residues. Written as DNA, the CDR3 is TGTGCCAGTAGTGAGACTGGGGGGGCTTTTGAAAAACTGTTTTTT. It encodes CASSETGGAFEKLFF. Complete variable domain (other parts from reference TRBV19 and TRBJ1-4): DGGITQSPKYLFRKEGQNVTLSCEQNLNHDAMYWYRQDPGQGLRLIYYSQIVNDFQKGDIAEGYSVSREKKESFPLTVTSAQKNPTAFYLCASSETGGAFEKLFFGSGTQLSVL.

The V call is TRBV3-1 (or the pseudogene TRBV3-2), the J call TRBJ1-2, with D unclear. V lost 0 bases and J lost 4, with 9 bases in between. The V gene's germline CDR1 is LGHDT and CDR2 YNNKEL (reference sequence). There are 14 residues in the CDR3. The CDR3 protein is CASSQEEGAYGYTF. The CDR3 nucleotides read TGTGCCAGCAGCCAAGAAGAGGGAGCCTATGGCTACACCTTC.

This chain connects TRBV9 to TRBJ2-1; D gene ambiguous. There are 13 residues in the CDR3. Germline V lookup: CDR1 SGDLS, CDR2 YYNGEE. Between the trimmed V and J ends, which lost 4 bases and 6 bases, there was a span of 11 bases. For the CDR3, the DNA is TGTGCCAGCAGCCCTCCTGTCAGCAATGAGCAGTTCTTC. It yields the protein CASSPPVSNEQFF.

The chain links TRBV12-5 to TRBJ2-5, with no clear D. CDR1 and CDR2 from the germline V gene are LGHNT and FRNRAP. Trimming took off 5 bases at V and 0 bases at J, with 16 bases between the two ends. CDR3 length: 16 amino acids. DNA for the CDR3: TGTGCTAGTGGTCCCCCAGAGGCGGCGTACCAAGAGACCCAGTACTTC. The encoded protein is CASGPPEAAYQETQYF.

There are a few counts of this clone. The gene calls are TRBV11-2 and TRBJ1-2; D possibly corresponds to TRBD1 (5 bases). V lost 6 bases, J lost 6 bases, and 14 bases lay in between. Germline CDR1 and CDR2: SGHAT and FQNNGV. This CDR3 is 13 amino acids long. The CDR3, as DNA: TGTGCCAGCAGGGACCAGGGCAGGGATGGCTACACCTTC. Translating gives CASRDQGRDGYTF.

V usage is TRBV2 and J usage is TRBJ2-7, with D maybe TRBD1 (6 bases). From germline, CDR1 is SNHLY and CDR2 FYNNEI. CDR3 length: 13 amino acids. Trimming pared 1 base from V and 5 bases from J, leaving 9 bases between. CDR3 in DNA: TGTGCCAGCAGTGAAGGCACAGGGAACGAGCAGTACTTC. The encoded protein is CASSEGTGNEQYF.

V gene TRBV28 combines with J gene TRBJ2-2; no reliable D call. The ends were cut back, 6 bases at V and 1 base at J, with 3 bases in the middle. Per germline, CDR1 MDHEN and CDR2 SYDVKM. The CDR3 covers 12 residues. CDR3 protein: CASSLNTGELFF. Here the CDR3 DNA reads TGTGCCAGCAGCCTGAACACCGGGGAGCTGTTTTTT.

The CDR3 coding sequence is TGCAGCGTTCAGGGGGCCACAGATACGCAGTATTTT. Translating it yields CSVQGATDTQYF. This rearrangement joins TRBV29-1 to TRBJ2-3; 8 bases are a match to TRBD1. Germline V CDR1 and CDR2: SQVTM, ANQGSEA. V was clipped by 5 bases and J by 2 bases; unmatched bases: 0. This CDR3 comprises 12 residues.

This chain joins TRBV18 and TRBJ2-2; tentatively, D is TRBD2 (5 bases). The V and J ends lost 3 bases and 4 bases respectively, with 12 bases between them. The germline CDR1 and CDR2 sequences are KGHSH and LQKENI. The CDR3 loop spans 15 amino acids. The CDR3 loop reads CASSPTTSGTGELFF. The CDR3 bases are TGTGCCAGCTCACCGACTACCTCGGGCACCGGGGAGCTGTTTTTT.

The chain joins TRBV4-1 to TRBJ2-2; 8 nucleotides agree with TRBD2. The CDR3 sequence is 15 residues long. J lost 12 bases, V lost 3 bases, and 12 bases had no gene match. The germline V gene has CDR1 MGHRA and CDR2 YSYEKL. CDR3 DNA: TGCGCCAGCAGCCAGGACCCCCGGGAGGGGGTTAAGCTGTTTTTT. Translating it yields CASSQDPREGVKLFF.

The chain employs TRBV27 and TRBJ1-1; D perhaps matches TRBD1 (5 bases). The V gene lost 10 bases and the J gene lost 1 base, with 13 bases spanning the gap. This CDR3 has 13 residues. CDR1 and CDR2 (germline): MNHEY, SMNVEV (reference sequence). The CDR3 region has the DNA TGTGCCACCGCGGTACAGGCGAACACTGAAGCTTTCTTT. This translates into CATAVQANTEAFF.

The genes are TRBV2 and TRBJ2-7, with D possibly matching TRBD2 (6 bases). The V and J ends lost 5 bases and 0 bases respectively, with 14 bases between them. The CDR3 is made up of 15 amino acids. CDR1 SNHLY and CDR2 FYNNEI come from the germline V gene. The CDR3 DNA reads as TGTGCCAGCAGTAGATCGGGACTGAGCTCCTACGAGCAGTACTTC. The encoded protein is CASSRSGLSSYEQYF.

This chain uses TRBV12-3 or TRBV12-4 with TRBJ1-5, with D unclear. V dropped 2 bases and J dropped 5 bases, with 7 bases sitting between them. CDR3 size: 13 residues. As DNA, the CDR3 is TGTGCCAGCAGTTTACGAGTTGATCAGCCCCAGCATTTT. It codes for CASSLRVDQPQHF.

V gene TRBV10-1 combines with J gene TRBJ1-1; D is perhaps TRBD1 (5 bases). The CDR3 extends over 16 amino acids. Trimming pared 4 bases from V and 1 base from J, leaving 16 bases between. Germline loops: CDR1 WNHNN, CDR2 SYGVQD (reference sequence). CDR3 coding DNA: TGCGCCAGCAGTGCCAGCTCTCTGGGGGGGAACACTGAAGCTTTCTTT. Its protein is CASSASSLGGNTEAFF.

This clone has just one count. The chain links TRBV4-2 to TRBJ2-7, with 9 bases matching TRBD2. J gave up 6 bases and V 0 bases, and 3 bases lay outside the gene matches. From germline, CDR1 is LGHNA and CDR2 YNFKEQ. The CDR3 extends over 14 amino acids. For the CDR3, the DNA is TGTGCCAGCAGCCAAGAGACTAGCGGAGGCGAGCAGTACTTC. It translates to CASSQETSGGEQYF.

V is TRBV5-1 and J is TRBJ2-2; TRBD2 might be the D (6 bases). Deletions cut 4 bases from V and 6 bases from J, with 16 bases between. The CDR3 is 15 residues long. CDR1 and CDR2 (germline): SGHRS, YFSETQ. As DNA, the CDR3 is TGCGCCAGCAGCGTCGAAGAAGGGGACTCCGGGGAGCTGTTTTTT. This gives the protein CASSVEEGDSGELFF.

This chain joins TRBV3-1 (or the pseudogene TRBV3-2) and TRBJ2-3, with D possibly matching TRBD2 (5 bases). V lost 0 bases, J lost 4 bases, and 14 bases lay in between. This CDR3 spans 16 amino acids. Germline V gives CDR1 LGHDT, CDR2 YNNKEL (reference sequence). The CDR3, as DNA: TGTGCCAGCAGCCAAGAGGGTAGGGAGTGGGCAGATACGCAGTATTTT. Protein product: CASSQEGREWADTQYF.

This chain joins TRBV9 and TRBJ1-1, with 9 nucleotides matching TRBD1. CDR3 size: 19 residues. Germline V gives CDR1 SGDLS, CDR2 YYNGEE. V shed 0 bases, J shed 7 bases, and the junction held 19 bases outside the gene matches. CDR3 residues: CASSVVCLWMGQGRFEAFF. The CDR3 DNA reads as TGTGCCAGCAGCGTAGTGTGTCTTTGGATGGGACAGGGAAGATTTGAAGCTTTCTTT.